One T cell receptor beta chain is described in this entry. Its antigen is undetermined. This could be a read error, since a much larger clone is one nucleotide away. The conserved phenylalanine or tryptophan normally closing the CDR3 is absent here, so this likely arose from a read error. This entry comes from a study of T cells in Graves' hyperthyroidism and ophthalmopathy. Whole-study findings and limits: Peripheral blood also featured most of the thyroid clonotypes expanded above 0.001. Ophthalmopathy and stable hyperthyroidism were separated by a 13 V-J model. Before onset, by a median of approximately 5.9 months, the model predicted ophthalmopathy.

Amplification targeted TCR beta CDR3 regions from RNA transcripts. The study used the HTBI primer set for a first-round RT-PCR of the TCR CDR3. TCRdb re-called the multiplex PCR reads with MiXCR, one entry per CDR3 protein. This sample yields around 300,000 distinct CDR3 sequences, of which around 22% are seen a single time; 64% belongs to the top ten. The CDR3 totals 14 residues. Germline values: CDR1 MGHRA, CDR2 YSYEKL. Trimming removed 4 bases at V and 1 base at J, with 10 bases between. The sequence was obtained from a man aged 25-45 years with Graves' ophthalmopathy. The rearrangement joins TRBV4-1 to TRBJ1-1, with a tentative D call TRBD1 (6 bases). The sample comprised blood. CDR3 amino acids: CASSRGQRNTEAFL. The CDR3 DNA is TGCGCCAGCAGCCGTGGACAGCGGAACACTGAAGCTTTCCTT.